Listed here is a single TCR beta chain. Its antigen remains unknown. The sample belongs to a study of T cells in localized non-small cell lung cancer. The data were produced by immunoSEQ multiplex PCR, yet TCRdb's version contains in-frame clones alone and is incomplete. The sample has roughly 1,500 clones, more than 20% seen once; the top ten hold around 12%. Per germline, CDR1 SGHRS and CDR2 YFSETQ. This CDR3 comprises 15 residues. V lost 0 bases to trimming and J lost 0 bases; unmatched junction nucleotides: 2. General study results and limits: Because researchers sequenced only one region of the tumor, heterogeneity is still possible. Compared with tumor, uninvolved adjacent lung displayed greater T cell clonality, ranking highest overall. Across samples, adjacent lung featured a median roughly 62 of the top 100 tumor clones.

Adjacent lung lacking atypia came from at least 2 cm beyond the tumor margin. The sample consisted of normal lung tissue next to the tumor, taken before any cancer treatment. This rearrangement joins TRBV5-1 to TRBJ2-7; 8 bases align to TRBD2. The receptor was isolated from a male donor at least 60 years old with stage I lung adenocarcinoma. The CDR3 nucleotides read TGCGCCAGCAGCTTGGGCGGGACTAGCTCCTACGAGCAGTACTTC. Protein: CASSLGGTSSYEQYF.